The clone carrying this T cell receptor beta chain was counted only a few times. Its antigen remains unidentified. The CDR3 has 12 residues. Trimming removed 6 bases at V and 7 bases at J, with 10 bases between. Sample barcodes and UMIs were carried by the TCR alpha and TCR beta cDNA libraries that 5'RACE generated with constant-segment primers. Each CDR3 protein is one row after TCRdb ran MiXCR on the 5' RACE reads. The sample gives over 35,000 distinct CDR3 sequences, approximately 9.7% of which show up once; roughly 10% is in the top ten. This sample is drawn from a study of T-cell memory formation after mild COVID-19. Study background: TCR clusters were mostly confined to one donor each. Study-wide results and caveats: Later expanders leaned toward CD4+, whereas clones contracting from day 15 to 85 were balanced CD4/CD8. Pre-infection memory contained some responding clones, which suggested that cross-reactive memory had joined.

The chain is built from TRBV12-3 or TRBV12-4 and TRBJ1-5; D remains ambiguous. Sequencing was done on a sample of PBMCs or a T cell subset sorted from them (not recorded which). This TCR was sampled from an adult woman who had mild COVID-19 (a few samples of this study predate the infection). Cell type and time point are not known. CDR3 region: CASRASVQPQHF. CDR3 sequence (DNA): TGTGCCAGCAGGGCCTCAGTCCAGCCCCAGCATTTT.